The 29 T cell receptor beta chains below all came from one sample that was sequenced in a study of blood T cell repertoires in COVID-19. TCRdb's table, derived via immunoSEQ multiplex PCR, lists solely in-frame clones and lacks some. The table lists 310,000 or so clones, 70% to 90% of them singletons. Sequenced sample: PBMCs or T cells enriched from blood (not recorded which). Receptor source: a woman aged 25 to 45 who had recovered from COVID-19.

The chain combines TRBV9 with TRBJ1-3; 8 nucleotides line up with TRBD1. Per the germline V gene, CDR1 is SGDLS and CDR2 is YYNGEE. The CDR3 has 15 residues. Trimming at V came to 0 bases and at J to 8 bases, leaving 7 bases not matched to a gene. The CDR3 loop is CASSVGDRLRDTIYF. In nucleotides, the CDR3 is TGTGCCAGCAGCGTAGGGGACAGGCTCCGGGACACCATATATTTT.

The J gene is TRBJ1-2, the V gene TRBV5-1; 10 bases match TRBD1. The ends lost 4 bases at V and 3 bases at J; junction bases unmatched: 6. The germline V gene encodes CDR1 SGHRS and CDR2 YFSETQ. The CDR3 consists of 15 residues. In DNA, the CDR3 is TGCGCCAGCAGCCATACCGGACAGGGGGACTATGGCTACACCTTC. Translated, it gives CASSHTGQGDYGYTF. Filled out from reference TRBV5-1 and TRBJ1-2, the complete variable domain reads KAGVTQTPRYLIKTRGQQVTLSCSPISGHRSVSWYQQTPGQGLQFLFEYFSETQRNKGNFPGRFSGRQFSNSRSEMNVSTLELGDSALYLCASSHTGQGDYGYTFGSGTRLTVV.

The genes are TRBV10-1 and TRBJ2-3, with 11 bases that match TRBD2. The CDR3 loop spans 16 amino acids. Germline V CDR1 and CDR2: WNHNN, SYGVQD (reference sequence). The ends lost 4 bases at V and 1 base at J; junction bases unmatched: 4. CDR3 coding DNA: TGCGCCAGCAGTGCGGGACTAGCGGCCGGCACAGATACGCAGTATTTT. Translating gives CASSAGLAAGTDTQYF.

This sequence joins TRBV5-4 and TRBJ1-2, with 8 bases aligning to TRBD1. CDR1 is SGHNT, CDR2 YYREEE, per germline (reference sequence). Germline trimming cut 3 bases from V and 7 bases from J; bases unmatched to any gene: 8. The length of the CDR3 is 14 residues. CDR3 nucleotide sequence: TGTGCCAGCAGCTGGGCAGGGGGCGCGGGTGGCTACACCTTC. Translated, it gives CASSWAGGAGGYTF.

The table lists this clone with a count of one. The chain links TRBV7-2 to TRBJ2-7; 7 bases fit TRBD1. The germline V gene encodes CDR1 SGHTA and CDR2 FQGNSA. Losses at the gene ends were 5 bases for V and 0 bases for J; bases not matched to a gene: 10. There are 16 residues in the CDR3. The CDR3 region has the DNA TGTGCCAGCAGCCTGGTCGGGACAGCAAACTCCTACGAGCAGTACTTC. Residues: CASSLVGTANSYEQYF.

The chain has TRBV5-1 and TRBJ2-2, with D perhaps matching TRBD1 (5 bases). Trimming stripped 1 base from V and 7 bases from J, with 11 bases between. Germline V gene sequence: CDR1 SGHRS, CDR2 YFSETQ. CDR3 size: 14 residues. The CDR3 is CASSLSGSHGELFF. The DNA of the CDR3 is TGCGCCAGCAGCTTGTCAGGGTCGCACGGGGAGCTGTTTTTT.

The V call is TRBV6-5, the J call TRBJ1-4; 9 nucleotides align to TRBD1. From germline, CDR1 is MNHEY and CDR2 SVGAGI. The CDR3 is made up of 15 amino acids. J was trimmed by 4 bases and V by 6 bases; bases with no gene match: 6. The CDR3 here is CASSSPTGGNEKLFF. The CDR3 bases are TGTGCCAGCAGCAGTCCGACAGGGGGTAATGAAAAACTGTTTTTT.

The chain has TRBV12-3 or TRBV12-4 and TRBJ1-1, with D possibly matching TRBD1 (6 bases). There are 12 residues in the CDR3. V was cut by 4 bases and J by 11 bases, with 14 bases left in between. CDR3 nucleotides: TGTGCCAGCAGTTCTAACAGGGTACATGCTTTCTTT. This gives the protein CASSSNRVHAFF.

This clone was picked up one time. The rearrangement uses TRBV27 and TRBJ2-5; 9 bases agree with TRBD2. Germline values: CDR1 MNHEY, CDR2 SMNVEV (reference sequence). This CDR3 region has 16 residues. Unmatched junction bases numbered 10, after V lost 8 bases and J lost 0 bases. The CDR3 DNA reads as TGTGCCAGCGGGTCCCTACTAGCGGGTTACCAAGAGACCCAGTACTTC. This codes for CASGSLLAGYQETQYF.

This chain links TRBV19 with TRBJ1-5; D remains unclear. Germline V gene lookup returns CDR1 LNHDA and CDR2 SQIVND (reference sequence). V lost 6 bases to trimming and J lost 2 bases, with 11 bases between them. CDR3 size: 14 residues. The CDR3 nucleotides are TGTGCCAGTAGGCCCGACAACGGCAATCAGCCCCAGCATTTT. Encoded protein: CASRPDNGNQPQHF. Full variable domain (missing parts from reference TRBV19 and TRBJ1-5): DGGITQSPKYLFRKEGQNVTLSCEQNLNHDAMYWYRQDPGQGLRLIYYSQIVNDFQKGDIAEGYSVSREKKESFPLTVTSAQKNPTAFYLCASRPDNGNQPQHFGDGTRLSIL.

The chain combines TRBV30 with TRBJ1-5, with D perhaps matching TRBD1 (5 bases). The CDR3 is made up of 14 amino acids. Trimming stripped 3 bases from V and 4 bases from J, with 13 bases between. The germline V gene has CDR1 GTSNPN and CDR2 SVGIG (reference sequence). CDR3 loop: CAWRLGGTNQPQHF. The CDR3 DNA follows: TGTGCCTGGAGATTGGGAGGGACTAATCAGCCCCAGCATTTT.

This clone has only one observation. The chain uses TRBV30 and TRBJ1-6; possible D gene TRBD1, 6 bases. The V gene's germline CDR1 is GTSNPN and CDR2 SVGIG (reference sequence). This CDR3 spans 14 amino acids. Between the trimmed V and J ends, which lost 3 bases and 11 bases, there was a span of 17 bases. CDR3 nucleotides: TGTGCCTGGAGACCCGGACAGCTTGTAACACCCCTCCACTTT. Protein sequence: CAWRPGQLVTPLHF.

This clone has a single count. CDR3 DNA: TGTGCCAGTAGGCCCGTGGTAGCGGGGGGCACCGGGGAGCTGTTTTTT. This sequence encodes CASRPVVAGGTGELFF. The chain employs TRBV19 and TRBJ2-2, with 10 bases lining up with TRBD2. The CDR3 covers 16 residues. Per germline, CDR1 LNHDA and CDR2 SQIVND (reference sequence). V was clipped by 6 bases and J by 4 bases; unmatched bases: 8.

This chain uses TRBV6-5 with TRBJ2-1; the D gene is possibly TRBD2 (5 bases). Trimming removed 1 base from V and 7 bases from J, with 11 bases in between. The germline V gene has CDR1 MNHEY and CDR2 SVGAGI. This CDR3 region has 14 residues. The CDR3 bases are TGTGCCAGCAGTTACTTTAGAGGGATGAATGAGCAGTTCTTC. Encoded protein: CASSYFRGMNEQFF.

The chain carries TRBV7-9 and TRBJ2-7; 10 positions agree with TRBD1. Germline V gives CDR1 SEHNR, CDR2 FQNEAQ (reference sequence). The CDR3 has 15 residues. Trimming at V came to 5 bases and at J to 3 bases, leaving 7 bases not matched to a gene. The CDR3 protein is CASSKSGTGDYEQYF. For the CDR3, the DNA is TGTGCCAGCAGCAAATCCGGGACAGGGGACTACGAGCAGTACTTC.

The chain carries TRBV7-6 and TRBJ1-4, with TRBD1 matching over 7 bases. Germline V gene sequence: CDR1 SGHVS, CDR2 FNYEAQ. This CDR3 has 15 amino acids. The trim removed 5 bases at V and 7 bases at J, leaving 10 bases unmatched. This chain's CDR3 is CASSPLGGSGEKLFF. CDR3 DNA: TGTGCCAGCAGCCCTTTAGGGGGCTCGGGTGAAAAACTGTTTTTT.

V is TRBV9 and J is TRBJ1-6; D is ambiguous. Deletions cut 0 bases from V and 7 bases from J, with 8 bases between. Germline V lookup: CDR1 SGDLS, CDR2 YYNGEE. This CDR3 has 14 residues. CDR3 sequence: CASSVDSPNSPLHF. For the CDR3, the DNA is TGTGCCAGCAGCGTAGACAGCCCAAATTCACCCCTCCACTTT.

J is TRBJ1-6 and V is TRBV24-1; D perhaps matches TRBD1 (6 bases). CDR1 is KGHDR and CDR2 is SFDVKD in the germline V gene. V lost 7 bases, J lost 7 bases, and 10 bases lay in between. The CDR3 totals 13 residues. CDR3 amino acids: CATSRGQNSPLHF. The CDR3 DNA reads TGTGCCACCAGCAGGGGCCAAAATTCACCCCTCCACTTT.

This clone was detected once. The rearrangement joins TRBV5-6 to TRBJ2-1; TRBD1 matches 10 bases. CDR1 is SGHDT and CDR2 is YYEEEE in the germline V gene. This CDR3 spans 13 amino acids. J was trimmed by 4 bases and V by 7 bases; bases with no gene match: 2. CDR3 sequence: CASGTGAYNEQFF. CDR3 in DNA: TGTGCCAGCGGGACAGGGGCTTACAATGAGCAGTTCTTC.

The rearrangement uses TRBV20-1 and TRBJ1-5, with D perhaps matching TRBD1 (6 bases). Germline CDR1 and CDR2: DFQATT and SNEGSKA (reference sequence). The germline V and J ends were trimmed by 3 bases and 2 bases, with 20 bases remaining between them. The CDR3 runs 17 residues. The DNA of the CDR3 is TGCAGTGCTAGTGGGTCCGGGACATTGGTTGGCAATCAGCCCCAGCATTTT. Amino acid sequence: CSASGSGTLVGNQPQHF.

The V gene is TRBV15, the J gene TRBJ1-1; D call uncertain. Trimming cost V 0 bases and J 11 bases, with 16 bases left between them. The CDR3 consists of 14 residues. The germline V gene has CDR1 LNHNV and CDR2 YYDKDF (reference sequence). In DNA, the CDR3 is TGTGCCACCAGCAGAGATGAGTCCCACAGAAAGGCTTTCTTT. Translating it yields CATSRDESHRKAFF. The full variable domain, rest sourced from reference TRBV15 and TRBJ1-1, is DAMVIQNPRYQVTQFGKPVTLSCSQTLNHNVMYWYQQKSSQAPKLLFHYYDKDFNNEADTPDNFQSRRPNTSFCFLDIRSPGLGDTAMYLCATSRDESHRKAFFGQGTRLTVV.

This clone was seen a single time. The chain combines TRBV30 with TRBJ2-1; 7 positions match TRBD1. The V gene end was trimmed by 2 bases and the J gene end by 0 bases; junction bases not matched to a gene: 16. Germline loops: CDR1 GTSNPN, CDR2 SVGIG (reference sequence). CDR3 length: 19 residues. The CDR3 here is CAWSQSRGLKQSSYNEQFF. The DNA of the CDR3 is TGTGCCTGGAGTCAATCTAGGGGGCTCAAACAGAGCTCCTACAATGAGCAGTTCTTC.

The V and J genes are TRBV12-5 and TRBJ2-2; 8 nucleotides match TRBD1. The CDR3 covers 15 residues. Trimming at V came to 2 bases and at J to 3 bases, leaving 2 bases not matched to a gene. Germline-derived CDR1 and CDR2 are LGHNT and FRNRAP. CDR3 sequence reads: CASGLQGAYTGELFF. CDR3 DNA: TGTGCTAGTGGTTTGCAGGGGGCTTACACCGGGGAGCTGTTTTTT.

CDR3 in amino acids: CASSQDPSGASTDTQYF. DNA of the CDR3: TGCGCCAGCAGCCAAGATCCATCAGGGGCTAGCACAGATACGCAGTATTTT. The rearrangement links TRBV4-3 to TRBJ2-3; perhaps TRBD1 as D (6 bases). The CDR3 sequence is 17 residues long. The V and J ends lost 0 bases and 0 bases respectively, with 13 bases between them. Germline lookup yields CDR1 LGHNA and CDR2 YSLEER.

CDR3 loop: CASSPRGVAEQYF. In DNA form, the CDR3 reads TGTGCCAGCAGCCCCCGGGGGGTTGCCGAGCAGTACTTC. The rearrangement uses TRBV5-6 and TRBJ2-7, with TRBD2 matching over 7 bases. Germline CDR1 reads SGHDT; CDR2 reads YYEEEE. J gave up 6 bases and V 4 bases, and 7 bases lay outside the gene matches. The CDR3 runs to 13 residues.

The CDR3 loop is CASSQVGLAGHNEQFF. CDR3 DNA sequence: TGTGCCAGCAGCCAGGTTGGACTAGCGGGTCACAATGAGCAGTTCTTC. V and J are TRBV3-1 (or the pseudogene TRBV3-2) and TRBJ2-1; TRBD2 matches at 11 bases. CDR1 is LGHDT, CDR2 YNNKEL, per germline (reference sequence). This CDR3 spans 16 amino acids. Losses at the gene ends were 3 bases for V and 5 bases for J; bases not matched to a gene: 6.

In the case of this clone: At one boundary the junction diverges from the germline segment, which might be a read error. The V gene is TRBV5-1, the J gene TRBJ2-3; 8 nucleotides match TRBD1. Germline loops: CDR1 SGHRS, CDR2 YFSETQ. This CDR3 contains 15 residues. CDR3 in amino acids: CASSPGTGRTYTQYF. The CDR3 DNA reads TGCGCCAGCAGCCCAGGGACAGGACGCACATATACGCAGTATTTT.

The CDR3 DNA is TGCGCCAGCAGCCCGGGACAGTCTTCGGTCAACACTGAAGCTTTCTTT. It specifies CASSPGQSSVNTEAFF. J is TRBJ1-1 and V is TRBV5-1, with TRBD1 matching 7 bases. J was trimmed by 2 bases and V by 4 bases; bases with no gene match: 11. The V gene's germline CDR1 is SGHRS and CDR2 YFSETQ. The CDR3 totals 16 residues.

The CDR3 protein is CASSPGGTASNYGYTF. CDR3 nucleotide sequence: TGTGCCAGCAGCCCAGGTGGGACAGCCTCTAACTATGGCTACACCTTC. The V gene is TRBV7-2, the J gene TRBJ1-2, with TRBD1 matching over 7 bases. This CDR3 spans 16 amino acids. Germline CDR1 and CDR2: SGHTA and FQGNSA. After removal of 5 bases from V and 0 bases from J, the junction contained 9 bases not matched to a gene.